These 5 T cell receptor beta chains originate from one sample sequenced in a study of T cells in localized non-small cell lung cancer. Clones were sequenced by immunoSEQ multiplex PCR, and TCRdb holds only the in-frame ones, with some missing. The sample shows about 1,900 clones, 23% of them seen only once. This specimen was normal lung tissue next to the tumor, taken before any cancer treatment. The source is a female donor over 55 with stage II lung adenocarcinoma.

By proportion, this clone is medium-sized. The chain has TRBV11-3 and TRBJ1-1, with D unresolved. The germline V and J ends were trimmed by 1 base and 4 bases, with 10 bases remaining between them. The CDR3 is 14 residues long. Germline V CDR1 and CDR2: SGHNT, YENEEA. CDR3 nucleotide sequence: TGTGCCAGCAGCTTAGGGCTTACGTTCACTGAAGCTTTCTTT. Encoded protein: CASSLGLTFTEAFF.

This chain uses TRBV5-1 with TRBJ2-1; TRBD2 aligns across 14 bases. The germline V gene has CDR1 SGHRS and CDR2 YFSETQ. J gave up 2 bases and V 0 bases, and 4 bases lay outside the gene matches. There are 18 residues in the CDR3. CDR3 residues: CASSLAGGLAGAYNEQFF. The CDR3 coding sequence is TGCGCCAGCAGCTTGGCCGGGGGACTAGCGGGAGCCTACAATGAGCAGTTCTTC.

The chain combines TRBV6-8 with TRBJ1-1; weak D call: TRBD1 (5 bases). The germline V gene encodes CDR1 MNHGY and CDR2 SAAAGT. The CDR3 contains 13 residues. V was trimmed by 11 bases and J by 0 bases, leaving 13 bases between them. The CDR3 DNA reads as TGTGCCTTATGGGGGGGTATGAACACTGAAGCTTTCTTT. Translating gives CALWGGMNTEAFF.

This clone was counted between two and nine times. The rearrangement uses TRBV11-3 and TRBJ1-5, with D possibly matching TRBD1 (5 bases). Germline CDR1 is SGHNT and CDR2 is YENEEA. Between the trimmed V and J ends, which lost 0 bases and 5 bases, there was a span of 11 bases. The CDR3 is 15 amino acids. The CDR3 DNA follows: TGTGCCAGCAGCTTAGACCAGGGAGGAGATCAGCCCCAGCATTTT. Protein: CASSLDQGGDQPQHF.

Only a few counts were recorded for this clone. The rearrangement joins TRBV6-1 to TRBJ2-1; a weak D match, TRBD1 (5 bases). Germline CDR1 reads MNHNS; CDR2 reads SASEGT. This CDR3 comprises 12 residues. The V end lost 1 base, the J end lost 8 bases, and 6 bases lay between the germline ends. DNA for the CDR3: TGTGCCAGCAGTGAAGAGGGGTATGAGCAGTTCTTC. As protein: CASSEEGYEQFF.